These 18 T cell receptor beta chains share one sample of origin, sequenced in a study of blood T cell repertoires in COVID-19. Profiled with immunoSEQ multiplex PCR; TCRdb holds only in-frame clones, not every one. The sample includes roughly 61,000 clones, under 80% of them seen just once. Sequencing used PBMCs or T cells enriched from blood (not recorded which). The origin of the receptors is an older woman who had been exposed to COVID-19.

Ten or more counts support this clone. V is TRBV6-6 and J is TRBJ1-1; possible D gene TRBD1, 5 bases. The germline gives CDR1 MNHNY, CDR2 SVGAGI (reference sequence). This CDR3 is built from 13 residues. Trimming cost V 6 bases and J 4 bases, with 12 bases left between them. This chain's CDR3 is CASRGGFGTEAFF. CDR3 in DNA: TGTGCCAGCAGGGGGGGGTTTGGCACTGAAGCTTTCTTT.

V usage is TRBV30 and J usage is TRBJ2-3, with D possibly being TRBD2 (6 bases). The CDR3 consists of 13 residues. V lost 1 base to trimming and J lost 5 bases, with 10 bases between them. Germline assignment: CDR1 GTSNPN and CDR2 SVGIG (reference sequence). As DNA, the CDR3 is TGTGCCTGGAGTGAAGTGCGGGGAGATACGCAGTATTTT. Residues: CAWSEVRGDTQYF.

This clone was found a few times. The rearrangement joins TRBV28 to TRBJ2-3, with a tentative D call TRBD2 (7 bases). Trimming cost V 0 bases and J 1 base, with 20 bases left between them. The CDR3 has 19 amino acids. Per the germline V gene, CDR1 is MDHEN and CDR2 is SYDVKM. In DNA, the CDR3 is TGTGCCAGCAGTTTATGGGGCCCCGGGGGCGGGGGAGGCACAGATACGCAGTATTTT. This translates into CASSLWGPGGGGGTDTQYF. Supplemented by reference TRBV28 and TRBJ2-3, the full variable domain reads DVKVTQSSRYLVKRTGEKVFLECVQDMDHENMFWYRQDPGLGLRLIYFSYDVKMKEKGDIPEGYSVSREKKERFSLILESASTNQTSMYLCASSLWGPGGGGGTDTQYFGPGTRLTVL.

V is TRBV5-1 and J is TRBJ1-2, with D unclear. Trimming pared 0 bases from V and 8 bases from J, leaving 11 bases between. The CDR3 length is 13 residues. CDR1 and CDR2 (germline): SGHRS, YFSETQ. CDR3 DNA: TGCGCCAGCAGCTTGGAAACAGTTGGCGGCTACACCTTC. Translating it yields CASSLETVGGYTF.

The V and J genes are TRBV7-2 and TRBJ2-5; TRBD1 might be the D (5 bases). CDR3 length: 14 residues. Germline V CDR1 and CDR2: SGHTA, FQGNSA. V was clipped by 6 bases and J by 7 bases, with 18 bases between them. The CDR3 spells CASRGPTPGGTQYF. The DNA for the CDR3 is TGTGCCAGCAGGGGGCCCACACCGGGCGGGACCCAGTACTTC.

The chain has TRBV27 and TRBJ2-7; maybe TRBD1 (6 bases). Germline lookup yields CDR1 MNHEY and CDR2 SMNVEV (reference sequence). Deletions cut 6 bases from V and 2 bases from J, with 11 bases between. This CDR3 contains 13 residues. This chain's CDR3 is CASRIQGTYEQYF. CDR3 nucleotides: TGTGCCAGCAGGATACAGGGAACCTACGAGCAGTACTTC.

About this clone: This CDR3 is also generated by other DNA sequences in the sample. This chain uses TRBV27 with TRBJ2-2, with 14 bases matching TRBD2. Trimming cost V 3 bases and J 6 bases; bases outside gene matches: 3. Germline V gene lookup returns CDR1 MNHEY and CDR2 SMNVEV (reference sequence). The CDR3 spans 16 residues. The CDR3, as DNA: TGTGCCAGCAGTTTCCGACTAGCGGGAGGGCCCGGGGAGCTGTTTTTT. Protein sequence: CASSFRLAGGPGELFF.

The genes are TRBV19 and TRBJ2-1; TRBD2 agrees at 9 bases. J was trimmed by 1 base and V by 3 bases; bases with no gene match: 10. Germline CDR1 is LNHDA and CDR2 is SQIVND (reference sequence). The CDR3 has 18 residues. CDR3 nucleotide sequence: TGTGCCAGTAGTATGTTAGCGGGAGCCCTGACATCCTACAATGAGCAGTTCTTC. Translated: CASSMLAGALTSYNEQFF.

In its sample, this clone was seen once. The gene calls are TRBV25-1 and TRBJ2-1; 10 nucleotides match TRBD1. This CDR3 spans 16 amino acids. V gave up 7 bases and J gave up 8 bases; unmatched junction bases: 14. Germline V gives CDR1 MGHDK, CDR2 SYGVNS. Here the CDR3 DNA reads TGTGCCAGCACTAACTCCCCGGGACAGGGGCGCCATGAGCAGTTCTTC. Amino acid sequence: CASTNSPGQGRHEQFF. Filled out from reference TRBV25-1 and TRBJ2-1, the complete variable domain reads EADIYQTPRYLVIGTGKKITLECSQTMGHDKMYWYQQDPGMELHLIHYSYGVNSTEKGDLSSESTVSRIRTEHFPLTLESARPSHTSQYLCASTNSPGQGRHEQFFGPGTRLTVL.

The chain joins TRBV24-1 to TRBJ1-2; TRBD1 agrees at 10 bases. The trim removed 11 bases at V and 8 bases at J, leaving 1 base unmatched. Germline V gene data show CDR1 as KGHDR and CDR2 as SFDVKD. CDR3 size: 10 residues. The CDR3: CARDRGGYTF. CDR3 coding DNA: TGTGCCAGGGACAGGGGCGGCTACACCTTC.

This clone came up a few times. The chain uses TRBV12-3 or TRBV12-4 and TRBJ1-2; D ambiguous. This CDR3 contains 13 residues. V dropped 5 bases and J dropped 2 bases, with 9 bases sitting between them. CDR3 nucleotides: TGTGCCAGCAGTGCACAGACCAACTATGGCTACACCTTC. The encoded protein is CASSAQTNYGYTF.

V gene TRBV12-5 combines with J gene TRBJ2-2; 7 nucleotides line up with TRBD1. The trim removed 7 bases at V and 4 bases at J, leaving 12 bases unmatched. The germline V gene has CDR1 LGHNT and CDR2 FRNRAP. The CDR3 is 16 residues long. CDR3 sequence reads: CASATRQGPITGELFF. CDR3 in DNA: TGTGCTAGTGCCACAAGACAGGGCCCCATCACCGGGGAGCTGTTTTTT.

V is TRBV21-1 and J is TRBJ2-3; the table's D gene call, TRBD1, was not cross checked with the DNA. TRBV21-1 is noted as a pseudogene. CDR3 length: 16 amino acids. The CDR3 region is CASSNNTAKPTDTQYF. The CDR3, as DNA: TGTGCCAGCAGCAATAACACAGCTAAACCCACAGATACGCAGTATTTT.

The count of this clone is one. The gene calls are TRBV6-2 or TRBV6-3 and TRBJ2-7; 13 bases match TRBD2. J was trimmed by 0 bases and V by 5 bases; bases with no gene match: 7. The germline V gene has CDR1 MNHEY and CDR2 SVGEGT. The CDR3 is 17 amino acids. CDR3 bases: TGTGCCAGCAGTAGACACGGGACTAGCGGGATCTCCTACGAGCAGTACTTC. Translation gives CASSRHGTSGISYEQYF.

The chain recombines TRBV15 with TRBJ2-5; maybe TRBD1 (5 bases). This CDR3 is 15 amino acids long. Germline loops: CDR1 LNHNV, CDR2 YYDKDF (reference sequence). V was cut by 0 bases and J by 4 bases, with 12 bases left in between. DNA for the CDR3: TGTGCCACCAGCAGAGATGGCCAGGGCGTAGAGACCCAGTACTTC. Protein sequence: CATSRDGQGVETQYF.

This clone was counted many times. The CDR3 loop is CASRPGGRPNYGYTF. CDR3 nucleotides: TGTGCCAGCAGGCCCGGCGGGCGGCCGAACTATGGCTACACCTTC. This chain links TRBV28 with TRBJ1-2; D is undetermined. The germline gives CDR1 MDHEN, CDR2 SYDVKM. Trimming removed 6 bases at V and 2 bases at J, with 16 bases between. This CDR3 comprises 15 residues.

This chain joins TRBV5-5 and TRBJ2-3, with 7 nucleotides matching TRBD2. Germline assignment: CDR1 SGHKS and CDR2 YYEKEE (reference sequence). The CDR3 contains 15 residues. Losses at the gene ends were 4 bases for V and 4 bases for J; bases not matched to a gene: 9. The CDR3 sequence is CASSRQRGTSDTQYF. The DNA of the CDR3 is TGTGCCAGCAGCCGTCAGCGGGGAACTTCAGATACGCAGTATTTT.

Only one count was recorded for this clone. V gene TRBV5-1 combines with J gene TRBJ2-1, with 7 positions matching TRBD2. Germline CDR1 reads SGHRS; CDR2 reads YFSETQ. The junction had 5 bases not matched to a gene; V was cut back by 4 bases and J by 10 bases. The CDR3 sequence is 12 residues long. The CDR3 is CASSLGREEQFF. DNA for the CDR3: TGCGCCAGCAGCCTGGGGCGGGAGGAGCAGTTCTTC.